The clone carrying this TCR beta chain occurred many times. V lost 1 base to trimming and J lost 2 bases, with 8 bases between them. The CDR3 totals 14 residues. Germline V gene sequence: CDR1 SGHTA, CDR2 FQGNSA. The sample comes from a study of T cell repertoires in cytomegalovirus infection. TCRdb analysed the reads with MiXCR anew, one entry per CDR3 protein. Of over 250,000 distinct CDR3 sequences in the sample, roughly 25% are singletons; the top ten hold approximately 15%. The sequence was obtained from a human donor in good health (CMV status not recorded). Some clones in this sample may be carry-over from other donors' samples. Material for sequencing was PBMCs. The genes are TRBV7-2 and TRBJ2-5, with D hard to call. Here the CDR3 reads CASSLVAVQETQYF. DNA for the CDR3: TGTGCCAGCAGCTTAGTGGCGGTTCAAGAGACCCAGTACTTC. Looking up the rest from reference TRBV7-2 and TRBJ2-5 gives the full variable domain: GAGVSQSPSNKVTEKGKDVELRCDPISGHTALYWYRQSLGQGLEFLIYFQGNSAPDKSGLPSDRFSAERTGGSVSTLTIQRTQQEDSAVYLCASSLVAVQETQYFGPGTRLLVL.